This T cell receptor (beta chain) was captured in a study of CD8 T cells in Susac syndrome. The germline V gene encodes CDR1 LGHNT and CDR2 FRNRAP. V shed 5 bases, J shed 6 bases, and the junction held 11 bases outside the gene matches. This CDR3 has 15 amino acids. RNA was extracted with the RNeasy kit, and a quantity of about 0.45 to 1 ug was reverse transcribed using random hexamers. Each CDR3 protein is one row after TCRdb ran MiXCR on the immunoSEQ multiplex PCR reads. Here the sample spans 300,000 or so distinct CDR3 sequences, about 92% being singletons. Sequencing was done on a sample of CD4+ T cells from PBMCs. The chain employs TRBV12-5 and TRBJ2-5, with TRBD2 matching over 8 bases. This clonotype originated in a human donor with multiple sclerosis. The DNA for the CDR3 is TGTGCTAGTGGTCCGGCGGGGGGCCGGCGGCAGACCCAGTACTTC. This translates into CASGPAGGRRQTQYF.